This TCR beta chain stems from a study of regulatory T cells in long-lasting Graves disease. According to the study, TCR beta libraries were built with iRepertoire HTBI primers and CDR3-region Arm-PCR. TCRdb re-analysed the multiplex PCR reads in MiXCR, keeping a single row per CDR3 protein. The sample has hundreds of thousands of distinct CDR3 sequences, less than 15% seen once. This clonotype was seen more than once but under ten times. The V end was cut by 9 bases, the J end by 0 bases, with 14 bases between. The germline V gene encodes CDR1 MRHNA and CDR2 SNTAGT. The length of the CDR3 is 14 residues. Described time point: newly diagnosed GD, antithyroid drugs for less than 3 months. PBMC-derived RNA was used for the TCR library. Investigators report Graves' disease was diagnosed under American Thyroid Association guidelines. The same data also went into a second study, on T cells in Graves' hyperthyroidism and ophthalmopathy.

This receptor was obtained from a man aged 25 to 40 with Graves disease. This material consisted of peripheral blood mononuclear cells (PBMCs), taken at new diagnosis, from a patient treated with antithyroid drugs. This chain joins TRBV6-4 and TRBJ2-5, with D perhaps TRBD1 (6 bases). CDR3 nucleotides: TGTGCCAGACAGGGTGGTCGCTACCAAGAGACCCAGTACTTC. As protein: CARQGGRYQETQYF.